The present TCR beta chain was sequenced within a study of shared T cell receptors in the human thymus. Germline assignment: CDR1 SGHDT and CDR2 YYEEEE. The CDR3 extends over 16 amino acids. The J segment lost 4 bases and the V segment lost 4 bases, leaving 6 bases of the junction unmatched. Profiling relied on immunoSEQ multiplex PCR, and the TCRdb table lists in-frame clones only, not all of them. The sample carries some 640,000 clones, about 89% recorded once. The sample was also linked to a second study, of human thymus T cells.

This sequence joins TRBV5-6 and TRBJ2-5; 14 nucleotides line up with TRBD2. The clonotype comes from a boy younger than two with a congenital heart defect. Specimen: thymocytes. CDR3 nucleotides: TGTGCCAGCAGCCCCCGACTAGCGGGAGGGCTAGAGACCCAGTACTTC. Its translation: CASSPRLAGGLETQYF.